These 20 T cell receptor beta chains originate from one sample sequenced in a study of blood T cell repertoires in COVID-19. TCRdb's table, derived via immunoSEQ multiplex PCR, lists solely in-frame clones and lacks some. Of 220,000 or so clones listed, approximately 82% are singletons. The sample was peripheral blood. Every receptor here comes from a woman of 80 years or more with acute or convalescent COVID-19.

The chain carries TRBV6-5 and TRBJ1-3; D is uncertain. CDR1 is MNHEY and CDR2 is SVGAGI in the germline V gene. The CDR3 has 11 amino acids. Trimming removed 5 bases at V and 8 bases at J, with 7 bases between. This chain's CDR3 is CASSPGHTIYF. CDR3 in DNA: TGTGCCAGCAGTCCGGGTCACACCATATATTTT.

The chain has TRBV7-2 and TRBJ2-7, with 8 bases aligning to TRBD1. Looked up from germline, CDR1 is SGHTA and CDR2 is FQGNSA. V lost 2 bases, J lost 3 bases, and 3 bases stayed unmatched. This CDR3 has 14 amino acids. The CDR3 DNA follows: TGTGCCAGCAGCTTACCAGGGGGCGGCTACGAGCAGTACTTC. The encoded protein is CASSLPGGGYEQYF.

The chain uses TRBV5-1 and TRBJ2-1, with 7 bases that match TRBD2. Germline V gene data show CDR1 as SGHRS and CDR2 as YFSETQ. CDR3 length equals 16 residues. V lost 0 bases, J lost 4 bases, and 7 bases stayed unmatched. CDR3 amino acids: CASSLGSAGTYNEQFF. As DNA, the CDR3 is TGCGCCAGCAGCTTGGGATCAGCGGGGACTTACAATGAGCAGTTCTTC.

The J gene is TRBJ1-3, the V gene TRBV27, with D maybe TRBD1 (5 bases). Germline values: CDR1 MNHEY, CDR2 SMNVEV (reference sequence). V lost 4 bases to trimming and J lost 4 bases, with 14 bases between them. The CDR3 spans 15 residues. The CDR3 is CASSSGGTPGNTIYF. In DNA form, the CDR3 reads TGTGCCAGCAGTTCCGGAGGGACTCCGGGAAACACCATATATTTT.

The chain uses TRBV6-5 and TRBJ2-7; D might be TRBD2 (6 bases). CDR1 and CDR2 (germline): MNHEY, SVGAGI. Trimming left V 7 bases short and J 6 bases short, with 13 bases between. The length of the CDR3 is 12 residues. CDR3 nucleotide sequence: TGTGCCAGCAAGGGGACCGGGGGCGAGCAGTACTTC. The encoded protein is CASKGTGGEQYF.

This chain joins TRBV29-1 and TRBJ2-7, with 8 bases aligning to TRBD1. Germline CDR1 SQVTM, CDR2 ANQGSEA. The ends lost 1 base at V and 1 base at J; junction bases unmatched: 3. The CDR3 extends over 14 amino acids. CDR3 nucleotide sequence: TGCAGCGTTGAAGGTCACAGGGGGTCCTACGAGCAGTACTTC. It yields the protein CSVEGHRGSYEQYF.

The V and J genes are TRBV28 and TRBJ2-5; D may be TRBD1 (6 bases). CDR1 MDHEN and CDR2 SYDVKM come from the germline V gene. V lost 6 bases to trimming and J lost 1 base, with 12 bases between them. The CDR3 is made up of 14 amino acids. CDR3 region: CASRVGGSQETQYF. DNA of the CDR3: TGTGCCAGCAGGGTAGGGGGATCCCAAGAGACCCAGTACTTC.

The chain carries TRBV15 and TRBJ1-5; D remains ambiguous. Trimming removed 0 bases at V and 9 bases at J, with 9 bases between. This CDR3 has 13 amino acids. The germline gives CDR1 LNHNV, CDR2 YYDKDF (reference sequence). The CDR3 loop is CATSRDGSGPQHF. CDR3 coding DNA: TGTGCCACCAGCAGAGACGGTTCAGGGCCCCAGCATTTT.

For the CDR3, the DNA is TGTGCCAGCAGCACAGGGCTCCTCACCGGGGAGCTGTTTTTT. Translation gives CASSTGLLTGELFF. The chain couples TRBV7-9 to TRBJ2-2; D is perhaps TRBD1 (6 bases). The CDR3 contains 14 residues. V dropped 5 bases and J dropped 4 bases, with 11 bases sitting between them. The germline V gene encodes CDR1 SEHNR and CDR2 FQNEAQ (reference sequence).

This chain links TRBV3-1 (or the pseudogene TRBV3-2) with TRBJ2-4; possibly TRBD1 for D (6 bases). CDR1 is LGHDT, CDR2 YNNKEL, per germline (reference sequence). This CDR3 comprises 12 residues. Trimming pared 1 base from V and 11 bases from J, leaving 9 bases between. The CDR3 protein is CASSQGQGFQYF. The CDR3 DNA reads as TGTGCCAGCAGCCAAGGGCAGGGGTTTCAGTACTTC.

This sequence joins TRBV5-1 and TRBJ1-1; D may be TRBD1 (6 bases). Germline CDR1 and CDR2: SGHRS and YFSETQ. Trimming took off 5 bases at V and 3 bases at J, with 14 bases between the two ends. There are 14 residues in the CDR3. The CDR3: CASRAGESHTEAFF. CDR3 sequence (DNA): TGCGCCAGCAGGGCAGGGGAGTCCCACACTGAAGCTTTCTTT.

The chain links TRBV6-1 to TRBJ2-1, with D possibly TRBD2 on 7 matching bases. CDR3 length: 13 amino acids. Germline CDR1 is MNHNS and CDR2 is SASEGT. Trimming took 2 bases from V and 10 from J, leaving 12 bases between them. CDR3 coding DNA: TGTGCCAGCAGTGAATTACAGGGAGGGGAGCAGTTCTTC. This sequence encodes CASSELQGGEQFF.

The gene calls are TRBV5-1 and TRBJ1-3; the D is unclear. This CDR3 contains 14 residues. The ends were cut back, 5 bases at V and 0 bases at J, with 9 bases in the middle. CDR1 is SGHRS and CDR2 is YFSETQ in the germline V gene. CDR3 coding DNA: TGCGCCAGCAGTCCTGAGAGCTCTGGAAACACCATATATTTT. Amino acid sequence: CASSPESSGNTIYF.

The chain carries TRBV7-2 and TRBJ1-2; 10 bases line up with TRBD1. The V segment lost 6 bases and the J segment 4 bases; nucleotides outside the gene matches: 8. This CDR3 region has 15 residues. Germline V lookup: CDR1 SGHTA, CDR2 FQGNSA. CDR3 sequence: CASRPRGTGVYGYTF. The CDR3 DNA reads TGTGCCAGCAGACCGCGTGGGACAGGGGTCTATGGCTACACCTTC.

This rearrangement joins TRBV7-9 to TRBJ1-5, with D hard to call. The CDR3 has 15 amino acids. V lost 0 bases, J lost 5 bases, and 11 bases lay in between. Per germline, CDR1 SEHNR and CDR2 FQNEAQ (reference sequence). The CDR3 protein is CASSLAGVFYQPQHF. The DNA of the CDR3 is TGTGCCAGCAGCTTAGCCGGGGTTTTCTATCAGCCCCAGCATTTT.

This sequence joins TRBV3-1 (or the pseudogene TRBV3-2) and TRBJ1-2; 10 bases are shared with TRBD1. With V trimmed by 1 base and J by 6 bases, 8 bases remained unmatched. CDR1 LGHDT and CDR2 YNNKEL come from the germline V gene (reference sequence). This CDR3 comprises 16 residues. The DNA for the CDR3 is TGTGCCAGCAGCCAAGTCGCAGGGACAGGGGTTCATGGCTACACCTTC. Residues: CASSQVAGTGVHGYTF.

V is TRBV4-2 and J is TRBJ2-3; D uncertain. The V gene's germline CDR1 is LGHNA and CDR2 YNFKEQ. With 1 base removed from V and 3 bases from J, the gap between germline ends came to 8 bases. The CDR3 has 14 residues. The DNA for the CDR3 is TGTGCCAGCAGCCAAGGTCGGTGGACAGATACGCAGTATTTT. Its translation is CASSQGRWTDTQYF.

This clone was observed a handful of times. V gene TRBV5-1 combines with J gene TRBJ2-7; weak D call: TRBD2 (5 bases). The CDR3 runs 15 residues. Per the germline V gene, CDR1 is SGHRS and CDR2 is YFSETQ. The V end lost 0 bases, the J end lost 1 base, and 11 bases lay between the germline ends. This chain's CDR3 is CASSLGTSGSYEQYF. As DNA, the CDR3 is TGCGCCAGCAGCTTGGGGACCAGCGGATCCTACGAGCAGTACTTC.

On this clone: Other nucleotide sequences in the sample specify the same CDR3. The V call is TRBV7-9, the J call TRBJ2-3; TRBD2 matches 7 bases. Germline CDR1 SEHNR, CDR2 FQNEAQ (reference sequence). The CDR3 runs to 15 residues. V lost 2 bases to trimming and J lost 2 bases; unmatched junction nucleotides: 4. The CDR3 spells CASSLMGGITDTQYF. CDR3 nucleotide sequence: TGTGCCAGCAGCTTAATGGGGGGGATCACAGATACGCAGTATTTT.

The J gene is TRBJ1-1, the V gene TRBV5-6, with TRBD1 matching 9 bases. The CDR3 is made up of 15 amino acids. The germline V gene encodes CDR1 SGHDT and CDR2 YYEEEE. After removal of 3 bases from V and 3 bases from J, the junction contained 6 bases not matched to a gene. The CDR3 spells CASSWTGQGYTEAFF. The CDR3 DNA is TGTGCCAGCAGCTGGACCGGACAGGGGTACACTGAAGCTTTCTTT.